Below are 4 T cell receptor beta chains sequenced from a single sample in a study of shared clonotypes between healthy human individuals (dated by TCRdb to the early 2020s). The library was prepared using the immunoSEQ multiplex PCR assay. TCRdb took this table from immuneACCESS and kept in-frame rearrangements with V and J called. Such tables lack part of the clones; where checked against another copy, unresolved V genes explain under half of the gap, and the rest is unexplained. The sample has 950,000 to 1,100,000 clones on record, 60% to 80% of them singletons. The ten largest account for around 1.4% of the sample. Material for sequencing was memory CD4+ T cells sorted from blood. What this sample's cell subset or site label stands for: CD45RA-negative fraction. The receptors come from a man aged 18 to 30 in good health.

This chain uses TRBV27 with TRBJ2-7; TRBD2 matches 7 bases. The CDR3 totals 17 residues. Germline values: CDR1 MNHEY, CDR2 SMNVEV (reference sequence). V shed 2 bases, J shed 0 bases, and the junction held 10 bases outside the gene matches. The CDR3 here is CASSLDRSGVNSYEQYF. CDR3 nucleotide sequence: TGTGCCAGCAGTTTAGACCGAAGCGGGGTGAACTCCTACGAGCAGTACTTC.

This clone was picked up one time. This rearrangement joins TRBV13 to TRBJ1-6; a possible D gene is TRBD1 (5 bases). Germline CDR1 reads PRHDT; CDR2 reads FYEKMQ (reference sequence). The ends were cut back, 5 bases at V and 10 bases at J, with 21 bases in the middle. The CDR3 contains 16 residues. This chain's CDR3 is CASSPPHKGKGSPLHF. The CDR3, as DNA: TGTGCCAGCAGCCCCCCCCACAAGGGGAAGGGGTCACCCCTCCACTTT.

The rearrangement uses TRBV5-1 and TRBJ2-7; no definite D call. Trimming cost V 5 bases and J 1 base, with 10 bases left between them. Germline V gene data show CDR1 as SGHRS and CDR2 as YFSETQ. The CDR3 spans 13 residues. Written as DNA, the CDR3 is TGCGCCAGCAGTCCGACTGAATCCTACGAGCAGTACTTC. It codes for CASSPTESYEQYF.

This chain connects TRBV7-2 to TRBJ2-7; no reliable D call. The CDR3 contains 12 residues. V lost 4 bases and J lost 7, with 11 bases in between. Germline CDR1 reads SGHTA; CDR2 reads FQGNSA. Here the CDR3 DNA reads TGTGCCAGCAGCTCCCCCTCTCGGGAGCAGTACTTC. As protein: CASSSPSREQYF.